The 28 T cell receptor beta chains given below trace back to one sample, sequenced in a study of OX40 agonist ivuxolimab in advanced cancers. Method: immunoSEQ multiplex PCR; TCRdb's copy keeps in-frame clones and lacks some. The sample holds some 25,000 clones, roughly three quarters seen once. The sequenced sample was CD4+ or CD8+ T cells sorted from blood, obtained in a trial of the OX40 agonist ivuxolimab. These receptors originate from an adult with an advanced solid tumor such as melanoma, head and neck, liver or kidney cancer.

The CDR3, as DNA: TGTGCCAGCAGTGAGCCAGGGACCTACGAGCAGTACTTC. Translated, it gives CASSEPGTYEQYF. This chain uses TRBV2 with TRBJ2-7; possible D gene TRBD1, 5 bases. The germline CDR1 and CDR2 sequences are SNHLY and FYNNEI. The CDR3 is 13 amino acids. V lost 3 bases, J lost 2 bases, and 8 bases lay in between.

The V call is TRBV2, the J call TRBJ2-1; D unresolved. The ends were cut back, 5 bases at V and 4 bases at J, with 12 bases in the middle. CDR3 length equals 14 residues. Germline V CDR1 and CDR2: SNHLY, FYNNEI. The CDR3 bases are TGTGCCAGCAGTCTCCCTGTAGGATACAATGAGCAGTTCTTC. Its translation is CASSLPVGYNEQFF.

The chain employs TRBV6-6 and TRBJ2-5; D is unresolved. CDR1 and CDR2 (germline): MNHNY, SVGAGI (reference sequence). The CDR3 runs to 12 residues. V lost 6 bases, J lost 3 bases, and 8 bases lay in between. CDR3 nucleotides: TGTGCCAGCAGAAGCCACGAAGAGACCCAGTACTTC. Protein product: CASRSHEETQYF.

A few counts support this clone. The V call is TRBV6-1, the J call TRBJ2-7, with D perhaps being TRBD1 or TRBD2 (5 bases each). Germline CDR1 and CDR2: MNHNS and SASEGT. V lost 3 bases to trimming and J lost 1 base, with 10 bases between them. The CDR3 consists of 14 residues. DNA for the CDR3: TGTGCCAGCAGTGATGGGACCGGTTCCTACGAGCAGTACTTC. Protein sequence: CASSDGTGSYEQYF.

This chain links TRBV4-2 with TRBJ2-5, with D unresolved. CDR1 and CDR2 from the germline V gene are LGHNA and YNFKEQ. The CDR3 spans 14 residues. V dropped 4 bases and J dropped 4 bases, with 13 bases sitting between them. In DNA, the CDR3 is TGTGCCAGCAGCCCACCAAAACTCCCAGAGACCCAGTACTTC. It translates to CASSPPKLPETQYF.

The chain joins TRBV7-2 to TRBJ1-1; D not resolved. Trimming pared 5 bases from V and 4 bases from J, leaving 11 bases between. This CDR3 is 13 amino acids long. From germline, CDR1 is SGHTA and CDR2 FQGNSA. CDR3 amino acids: CASSTQEGTEAFF. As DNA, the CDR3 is TGTGCCAGCAGCACCCAGGAAGGCACTGAAGCTTTCTTT. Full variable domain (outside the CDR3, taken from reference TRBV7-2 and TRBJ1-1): GAGVSQSPSNKVTEKGKDVELRCDPISGHTALYWYRQSLGQGLEFLIYFQGNSAPDKSGLPSDRFSAERTGGSVSTLTIQRTQQEDSAVYLCASSTQEGTEAFFGQGTRLTVV.

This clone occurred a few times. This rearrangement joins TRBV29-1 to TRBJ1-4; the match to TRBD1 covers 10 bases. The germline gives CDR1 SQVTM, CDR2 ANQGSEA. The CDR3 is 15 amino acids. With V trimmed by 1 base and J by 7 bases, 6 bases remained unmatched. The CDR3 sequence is CSVEADRGRSEKLFF. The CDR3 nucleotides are TGCAGCGTTGAAGCTGACAGGGGGCGCAGTGAAAAACTGTTTTTT.

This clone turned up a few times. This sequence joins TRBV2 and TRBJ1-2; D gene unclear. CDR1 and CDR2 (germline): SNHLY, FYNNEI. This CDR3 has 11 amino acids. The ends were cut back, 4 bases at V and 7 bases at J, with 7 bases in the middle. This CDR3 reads CASSVMGGYTF. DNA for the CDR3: TGTGCCAGCAGTGTGATGGGTGGCTACACCTTC.

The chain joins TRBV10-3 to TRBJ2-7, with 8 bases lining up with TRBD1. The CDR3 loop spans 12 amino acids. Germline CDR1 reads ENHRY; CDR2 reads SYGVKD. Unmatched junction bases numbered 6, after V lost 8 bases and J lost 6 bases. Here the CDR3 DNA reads TGTGCCATCCAGGGGGCGCAGCCCGAGCAGTACTTC. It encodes CAIQGAQPEQYF.

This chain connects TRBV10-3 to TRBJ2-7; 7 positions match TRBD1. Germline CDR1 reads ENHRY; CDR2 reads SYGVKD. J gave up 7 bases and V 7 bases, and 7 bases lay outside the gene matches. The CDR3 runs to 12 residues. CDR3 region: CAITEQGSEQYF. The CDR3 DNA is TGTGCCATCACCGAACAGGGGAGTGAGCAGTACTTC.

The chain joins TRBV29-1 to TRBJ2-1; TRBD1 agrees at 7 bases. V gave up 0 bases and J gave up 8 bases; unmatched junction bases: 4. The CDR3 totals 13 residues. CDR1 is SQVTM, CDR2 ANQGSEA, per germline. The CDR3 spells CSVEDWDSDEQFF. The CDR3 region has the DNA TGCAGCGTTGAAGATTGGGACAGCGATGAGCAGTTCTTC.

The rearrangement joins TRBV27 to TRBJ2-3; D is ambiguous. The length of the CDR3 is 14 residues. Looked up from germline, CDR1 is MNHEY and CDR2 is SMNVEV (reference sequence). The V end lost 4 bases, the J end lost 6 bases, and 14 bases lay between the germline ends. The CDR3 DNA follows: TGTGCCAGCAGTTATGGGGTTCTTGGGGATACGCAGTATTTT. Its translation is CASSYGVLGDTQYF.

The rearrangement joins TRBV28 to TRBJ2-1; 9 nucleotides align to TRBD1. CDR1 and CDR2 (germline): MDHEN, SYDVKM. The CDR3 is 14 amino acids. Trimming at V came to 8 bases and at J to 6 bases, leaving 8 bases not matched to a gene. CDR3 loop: CASFPGTGFNEQFF. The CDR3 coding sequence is TGTGCCAGCTTCCCCGGGACAGGGTTCAATGAGCAGTTCTTC.

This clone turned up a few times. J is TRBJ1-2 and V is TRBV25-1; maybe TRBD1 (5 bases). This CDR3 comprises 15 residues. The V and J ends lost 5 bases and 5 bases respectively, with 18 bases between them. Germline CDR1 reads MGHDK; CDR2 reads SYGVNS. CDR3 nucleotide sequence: TGTGCCAGCAGTATCAGTCCTCCAGGGTTGTATGGCTACACCTTC. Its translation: CASSISPPGLYGYTF.

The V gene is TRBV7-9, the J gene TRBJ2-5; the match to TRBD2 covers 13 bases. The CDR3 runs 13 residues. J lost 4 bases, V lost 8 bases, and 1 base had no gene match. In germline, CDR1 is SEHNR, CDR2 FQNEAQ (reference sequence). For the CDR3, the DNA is TGTGCCAGCGGGACTAGCGGGGTAGAGACCCAGTACTTC. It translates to CASGTSGVETQYF.

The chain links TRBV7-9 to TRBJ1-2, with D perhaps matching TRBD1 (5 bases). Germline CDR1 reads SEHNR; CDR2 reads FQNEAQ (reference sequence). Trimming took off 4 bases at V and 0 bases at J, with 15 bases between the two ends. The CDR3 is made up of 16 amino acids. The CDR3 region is CASSYLLGVPNYGYTF. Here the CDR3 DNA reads TGTGCCAGCAGCTACCTGTTGGGGGTTCCTAACTATGGCTACACCTTC.

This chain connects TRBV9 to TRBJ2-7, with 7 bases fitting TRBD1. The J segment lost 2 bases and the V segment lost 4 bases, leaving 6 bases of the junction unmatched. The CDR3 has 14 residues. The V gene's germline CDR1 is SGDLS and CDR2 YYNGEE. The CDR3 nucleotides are TGTGCCAGCAGCCCCTGGGACAGAACCTACGAGCAGTACTTC. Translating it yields CASSPWDRTYEQYF.

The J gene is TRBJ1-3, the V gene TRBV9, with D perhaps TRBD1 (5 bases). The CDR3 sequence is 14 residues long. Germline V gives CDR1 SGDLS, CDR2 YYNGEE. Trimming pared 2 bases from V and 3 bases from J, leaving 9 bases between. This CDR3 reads CASSVGGGGNTIYF. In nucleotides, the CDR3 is TGTGCCAGCAGCGTTGGTGGGGGTGGAAACACCATATATTTT.

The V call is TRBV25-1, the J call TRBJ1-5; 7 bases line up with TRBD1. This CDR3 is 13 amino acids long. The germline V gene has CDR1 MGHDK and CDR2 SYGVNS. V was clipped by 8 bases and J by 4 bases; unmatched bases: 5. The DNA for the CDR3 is TGTGCCAGCGGTCCAGGGGGGAATCAGCCCCAGCATTTT. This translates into CASGPGGNQPQHF.

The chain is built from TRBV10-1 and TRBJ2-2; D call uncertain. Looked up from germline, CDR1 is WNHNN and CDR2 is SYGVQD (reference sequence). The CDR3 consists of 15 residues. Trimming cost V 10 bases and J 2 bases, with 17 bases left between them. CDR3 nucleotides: TGCGCCACTCAAAGACGGCTGCACAACACCGGGGAGCTGTTTTTT. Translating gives CATQRRLHNTGELFF.

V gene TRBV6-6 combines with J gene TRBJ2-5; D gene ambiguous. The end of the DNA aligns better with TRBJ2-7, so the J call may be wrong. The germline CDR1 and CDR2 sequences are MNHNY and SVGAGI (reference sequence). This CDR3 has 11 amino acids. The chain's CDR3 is CASSYSVEQYF. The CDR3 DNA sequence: TGTGCCAGCAGTTACTCGGTCGAGCAGTACTTC.

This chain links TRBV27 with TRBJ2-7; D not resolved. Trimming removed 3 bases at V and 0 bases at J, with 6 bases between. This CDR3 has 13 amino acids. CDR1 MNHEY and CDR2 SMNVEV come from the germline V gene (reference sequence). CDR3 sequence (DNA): TGTGCCAGCAGTTTGCACGGCTCCTACGAGCAGTACTTC. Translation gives CASSLHGSYEQYF.

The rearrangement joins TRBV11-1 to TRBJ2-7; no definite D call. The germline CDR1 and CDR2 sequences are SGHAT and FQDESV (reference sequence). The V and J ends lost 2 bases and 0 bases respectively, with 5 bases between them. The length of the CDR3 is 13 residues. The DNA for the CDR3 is TGTGCCAGCAGCTTACAGGACTCCTACGAGCAGTACTTC. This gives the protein CASSLQDSYEQYF.

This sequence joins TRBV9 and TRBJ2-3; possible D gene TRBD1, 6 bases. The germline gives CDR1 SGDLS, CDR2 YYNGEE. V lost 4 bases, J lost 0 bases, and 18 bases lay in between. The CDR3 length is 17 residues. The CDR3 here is CASSFPSGQTSTDTQYF. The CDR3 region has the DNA TGTGCCAGCAGCTTTCCCTCGGGACAAACTAGCACAGATACGCAGTATTTT.

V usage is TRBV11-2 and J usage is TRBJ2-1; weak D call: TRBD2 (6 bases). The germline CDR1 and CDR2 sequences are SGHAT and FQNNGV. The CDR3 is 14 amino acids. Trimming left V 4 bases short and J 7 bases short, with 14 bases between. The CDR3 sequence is CASSWAGNRNEQFF. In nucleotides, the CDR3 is TGTGCCAGCAGCTGGGCGGGAAATCGGAATGAGCAGTTCTTC.

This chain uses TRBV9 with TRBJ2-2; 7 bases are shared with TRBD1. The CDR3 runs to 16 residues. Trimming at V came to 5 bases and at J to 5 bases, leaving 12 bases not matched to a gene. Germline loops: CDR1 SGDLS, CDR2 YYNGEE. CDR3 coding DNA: TGTGCCAGCAGTGACTCGAGGGGGCTATATACCGGGGAGCTGTTTTTT. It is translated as CASSDSRGLYTGELFF.

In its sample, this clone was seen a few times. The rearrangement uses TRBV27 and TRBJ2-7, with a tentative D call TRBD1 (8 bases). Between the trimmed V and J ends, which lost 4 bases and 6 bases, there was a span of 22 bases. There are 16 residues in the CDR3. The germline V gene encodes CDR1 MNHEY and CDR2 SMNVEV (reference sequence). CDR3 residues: CASSSNRGGLGGEQYF. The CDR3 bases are TGTGCCAGCAGTTCTAACAGGGGGGGATTAGGGGGCGAGCAGTACTTC.

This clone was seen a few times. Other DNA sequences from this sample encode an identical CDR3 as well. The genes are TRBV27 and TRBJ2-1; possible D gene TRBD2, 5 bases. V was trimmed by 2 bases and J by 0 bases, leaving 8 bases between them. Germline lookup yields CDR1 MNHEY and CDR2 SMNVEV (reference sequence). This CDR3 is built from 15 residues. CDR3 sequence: CASSLGGSSYNEQFF. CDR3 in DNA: TGTGCCAGCAGTTTAGGAGGTAGCTCCTACAATGAGCAGTTCTTC.